This entry lists 9 T cell receptor beta chains sequenced from one sample in a study of stem cell transplantation in POMP-related autoinflammatory disease. Sequencing was performed with immunoSEQ multiplex PCR; in TCRdb, only in-frame clones are kept and a portion is missing. The sample consists of approximately 23,000 clones, more than 75% of them appearing once. Sequencing was performed on CD4+ T cells from PBMCs, taken before stem cell transplantation. Every receptor here comes from a human donor with POMP-related autoinflammation and immune dysregulation (PRAID).

The rearrangement links TRBV7-2 to TRBJ1-3; 9 positions match TRBD1. Looked up from germline, CDR1 is SGHTA and CDR2 is FQGNSA. V lost 4 bases, J lost 1 base, and 8 bases stayed unmatched. The CDR3 is 17 residues long. CDR3 sequence (DNA): TGTGCCAGCAGCTCATACCCGGGACAGGGATCTGGAAACACCATATATTTT. Its translation: CASSSYPGQGSGNTIYF.

The genes are TRBV7-9 and TRBJ2-1, with D possibly being TRBD2 (6 bases). CDR3 length: 16 amino acids. Trimming pared 0 bases from V and 4 bases from J, leaving 13 bases between. The germline CDR1 and CDR2 sequences are SEHNR and FQNEAQ (reference sequence). CDR3 amino acids: CASSLAETRGYNEQFF. The CDR3 DNA reads as TGTGCCAGCAGCTTAGCGGAGACTAGAGGGTACAATGAGCAGTTCTTC.

The gene calls are TRBV18 and TRBJ1-1, with D perhaps matching TRBD1 (5 bases). V lost 3 bases and J lost 1, with 9 bases in between. The CDR3 runs 14 residues. Germline V gives CDR1 KGHSH, CDR2 LQKENI. In DNA form, the CDR3 reads TGTGCCAGCTCACCCTGGGACGGGAACACTGAAGCTTTCTTT. Translated: CASSPWDGNTEAFF.

In its sample, this clone was seen once. J is TRBJ2-2 and V is TRBV27; TRBD2 aligns across 13 bases. With V trimmed by 0 bases and J by 4 bases, 2 bases remained unmatched. In germline, CDR1 is MNHEY, CDR2 SMNVEV (reference sequence). The CDR3 is 17 residues long. CDR3 loop: CASSLSGTSGTTGELFF. The CDR3, as DNA: TGTGCCAGCAGTTTATCGGGGACTAGCGGGACCACCGGGGAGCTGTTTTTT.

V is TRBV27 and J is TRBJ2-1; D gene ambiguous. Looked up from germline, CDR1 is MNHEY and CDR2 is SMNVEV (reference sequence). The CDR3 contains 14 residues. Trimming took 6 bases from V and 0 from J, leaving 9 bases between them. CDR3 region: CASSLRSSYNEQFF. In DNA form, the CDR3 reads TGTGCCAGCAGCCTCCGGAGCTCCTACAATGAGCAGTTCTTC.

This clone was found once. This chain connects TRBV5-6 to TRBJ1-1; TRBD1 matches at 7 bases. V was clipped by 0 bases and J by 0 bases; unmatched bases: 5. Germline values: CDR1 SGHDT, CDR2 YYEEEE. The CDR3 contains 16 residues. CDR3 DNA: TGTGCCAGCAGCTTGGGACCGGGACAGATGAACACTGAAGCTTTCTTT. Protein product: CASSLGPGQMNTEAFF. The whole variable domain, filled in from reference TRBV5-6 and TRBJ1-1, reads DAGVTQSPTHLIKTRGQQVTLRCSPKSGHDTVSWYQQALGQGPQFIFQYYEEEERQRGNFPDRFSGHQFPNYSSELNVNALLLGDSALYLCASSLGPGQMNTEAFFGQGTRLTVV.

The chain employs TRBV5-1 and TRBJ2-1, with 8 bases identical to TRBD2. This CDR3 has 19 residues. Per germline, CDR1 SGHRS and CDR2 YFSETQ. J lost 6 bases, V lost 4 bases, and 21 bases had no gene match. The CDR3 here is CASSRRFAPGGPFLNEQFF. Written as DNA, the CDR3 is TGCGCCAGCAGCCGCAGGTTTGCTCCGGGGGGGCCTTTTCTCAATGAGCAGTTCTTC.

The chain recombines TRBV29-1 with TRBJ2-1; D possibly uses TRBD1 or TRBD2 (5 bases each). This CDR3 region has 13 residues. Germline CDR1 reads SQVTM; CDR2 reads ANQGSEA. The germline V and J ends were trimmed by 6 bases and 7 bases, with 16 bases remaining between them. CDR3 DNA: TGCAGCGTCGTACCTATGAGGGGAAATGAGCAGTTCTTC. As protein: CSVVPMRGNEQFF.

This clone was found a few times. The rearrangement uses TRBV7-9 and TRBJ2-5; 9 nucleotides match TRBD2. The J segment lost 7 bases and the V segment lost 5 bases, leaving 11 bases of the junction unmatched. There are 15 residues in the CDR3. Germline V CDR1 and CDR2: SEHNR, FQNEAQ (reference sequence). The CDR3 loop is CASSHEAGGLRTQYF. The CDR3 bases are TGTGCCAGCAGCCACGAGGCGGGAGGGCTTCGGACCCAGTACTTC.